The source of this T cell receptor (beta chain) is a study of T cell repertoires in ileal Crohn's disease. On the study more broadly: Surgery for a complication: stricturing in around 60%, penetrating in approximately 39%. Study findings and constraints: The median delay to postoperative endoscopy was approximately 6.4 months.

Per the germline V gene, CDR1 is MGHRA and CDR2 is YSYEKL. The CDR3 has 14 residues. The V gene lost 0 bases and the J gene lost 7 bases, with 12 bases spanning the gap. Each sample's TCRB immunosequencing used 450 to 650 nanograms of biopsy DNA. Sequenced by immunoSEQ multiplex PCR; TCRdb stores in-frame clones only, minus some. The sample shows roughly 4,500 clones, about 82% of them seen only once. In regard to this clone: Its target is unknown.

Time point given: neoterminal ileum biopsy at postoperative endoscopy, about 6 months after surgery. Eligibility required adulthood, ileal or ileocolonic Crohn's disease and indicated ileocolonic resection. V usage is TRBV4-1 and J usage is TRBJ2-5; D possibly corresponds to TRBD1 (6 bases). Source material: ileal tissue. The TCR sequence derives from an adult with Crohn's disease. The CDR3 is CASSQDRTGWTQYF. CDR3 DNA sequence: TGCGCCAGCAGCCAAGATCGTACAGGGTGGACCCAGTACTTC.